What follows is one T cell receptor beta chain and its context. Sequencing used immunoSEQ multiplex PCR; TCRdb keeps in-frame clones, though not all of them. This table holds about 75,000 clones, about 89% found once. The CDR3 is 16 residues long. Germline lookup yields CDR1 SGHNT and CDR2 YENEEA. J was trimmed by 7 bases and V by 5 bases; bases with no gene match: 14. This record comes from a study of T cell changes during pregnancy in multiple sclerosis. The origin of this receptor is a female donor in good health, enrolled as a control in a pregnancy study. The sequencing used peripheral blood, collected in the first trimester of pregnancy. The chain couples TRBV11-3 to TRBJ2-1; 7 positions match TRBD1. As DNA, the CDR3 is TGTGCCAGCAGCATGACAGGGAATATGGTAGGGAATGAGCAGTTCTTC. It encodes CASSMTGNMVGNEQFF.